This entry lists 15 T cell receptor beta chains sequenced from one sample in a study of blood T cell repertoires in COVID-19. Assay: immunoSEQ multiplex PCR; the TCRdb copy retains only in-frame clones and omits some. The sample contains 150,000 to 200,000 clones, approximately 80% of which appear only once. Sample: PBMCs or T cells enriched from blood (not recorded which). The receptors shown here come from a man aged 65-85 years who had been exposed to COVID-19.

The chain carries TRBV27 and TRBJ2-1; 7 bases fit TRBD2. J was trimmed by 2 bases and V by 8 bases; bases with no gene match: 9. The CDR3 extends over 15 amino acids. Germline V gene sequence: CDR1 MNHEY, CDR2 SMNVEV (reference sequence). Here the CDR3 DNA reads TGTGCCAGCCGCCTTTCGGGGACTACCTACAATGAGCAGTTCTTC. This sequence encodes CASRLSGTTYNEQFF.

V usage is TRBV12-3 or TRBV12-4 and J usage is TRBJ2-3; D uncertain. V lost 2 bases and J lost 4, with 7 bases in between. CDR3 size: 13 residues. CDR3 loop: CASSLPPADTQYF. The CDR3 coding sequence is TGTGCCAGCAGTTTACCCCCCGCAGATACGCAGTATTTT.

DNA for the CDR3: TGTGCCAGCAGCTTAACCGGGACAGGCCGCACAGATACGCAGTATTTT. Amino acids: CASSLTGTGRTDTQYF. The J gene is TRBJ2-3, the V gene TRBV7-9; 8 bases line up with TRBD1. Trimming at V came to 2 bases and at J to 1 base, leaving 5 bases not matched to a gene. Germline V CDR1 and CDR2: SEHNR, FQNEAQ (reference sequence). The CDR3 totals 16 residues.

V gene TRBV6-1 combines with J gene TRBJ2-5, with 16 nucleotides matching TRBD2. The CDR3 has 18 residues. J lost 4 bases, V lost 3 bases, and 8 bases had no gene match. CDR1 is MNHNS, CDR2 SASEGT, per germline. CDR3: CASSEDLGTSGRGETQYF. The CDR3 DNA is TGTGCCAGCAGTGAGGACCTCGGGACTAGCGGGAGGGGAGAGACCCAGTACTTC.

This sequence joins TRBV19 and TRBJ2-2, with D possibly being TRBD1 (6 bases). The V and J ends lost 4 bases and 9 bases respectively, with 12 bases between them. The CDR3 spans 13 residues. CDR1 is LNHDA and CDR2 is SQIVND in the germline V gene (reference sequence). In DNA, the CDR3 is TGTGCCAGTAGTAGAGACAGGCCCCGGGAGCTGTTTTTT. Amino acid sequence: CASSRDRPRELFF.

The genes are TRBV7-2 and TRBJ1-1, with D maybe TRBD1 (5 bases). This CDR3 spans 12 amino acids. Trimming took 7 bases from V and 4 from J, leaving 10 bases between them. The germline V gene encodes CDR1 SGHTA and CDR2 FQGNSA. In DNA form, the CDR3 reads TGTGCCAGCACCCCGGGGGGCACTGAAGCTTTCTTT. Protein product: CASTPGGTEAFF.

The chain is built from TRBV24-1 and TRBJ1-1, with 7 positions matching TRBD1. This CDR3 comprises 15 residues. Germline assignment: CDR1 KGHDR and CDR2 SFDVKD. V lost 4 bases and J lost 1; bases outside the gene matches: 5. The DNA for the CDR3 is TGTGCCACCAGTGACCCGACAGGGCCGAACACTGAAGCTTTCTTT. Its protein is CATSDPTGPNTEAFF.

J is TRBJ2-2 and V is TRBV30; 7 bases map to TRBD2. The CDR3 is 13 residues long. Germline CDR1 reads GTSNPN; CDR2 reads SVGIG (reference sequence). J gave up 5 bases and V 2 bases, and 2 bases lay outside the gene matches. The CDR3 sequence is CAWSFGGTGELFF. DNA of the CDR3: TGTGCCTGGAGTTTCGGGGGGACCGGGGAGCTGTTTTTT.

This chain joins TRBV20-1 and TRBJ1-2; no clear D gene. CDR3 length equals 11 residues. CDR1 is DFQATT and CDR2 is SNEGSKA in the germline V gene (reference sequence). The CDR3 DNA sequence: TGCAGCACCACCGGCGGTTATGGCTACACCTTC. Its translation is CSTTGGYGYTF.

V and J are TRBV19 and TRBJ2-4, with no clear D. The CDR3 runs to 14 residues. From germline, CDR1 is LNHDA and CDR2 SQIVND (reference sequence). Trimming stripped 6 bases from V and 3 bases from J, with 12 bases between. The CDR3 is CASRETADKNIQYF. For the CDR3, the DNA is TGTGCCAGTAGAGAAACGGCGGACAAAAACATTCAGTACTTC.

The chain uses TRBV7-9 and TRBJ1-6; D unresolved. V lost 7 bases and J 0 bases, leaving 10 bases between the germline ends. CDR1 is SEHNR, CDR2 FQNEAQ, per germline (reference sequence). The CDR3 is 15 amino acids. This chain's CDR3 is CASNLKSSYNSPLHF. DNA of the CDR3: TGTGCCAGCAACCTGAAGAGCTCCTATAATTCACCCCTCCACTTT.

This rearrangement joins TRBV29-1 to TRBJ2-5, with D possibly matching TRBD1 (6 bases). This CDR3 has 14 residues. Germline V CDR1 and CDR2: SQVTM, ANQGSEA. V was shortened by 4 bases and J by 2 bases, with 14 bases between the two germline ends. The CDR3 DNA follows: TGCAGCGTTGTCCAGCCAGGGGAGCAAGAGACCCAGTACTTC. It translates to CSVVQPGEQETQYF.

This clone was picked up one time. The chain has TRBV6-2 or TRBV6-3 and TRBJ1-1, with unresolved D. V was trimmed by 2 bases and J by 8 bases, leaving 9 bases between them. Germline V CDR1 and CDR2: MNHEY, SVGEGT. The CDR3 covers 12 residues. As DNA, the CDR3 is TGTGCCAGCAGTTACGAGTTGTGGGAAGCTTTCTTT. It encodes CASSYELWEAFF.

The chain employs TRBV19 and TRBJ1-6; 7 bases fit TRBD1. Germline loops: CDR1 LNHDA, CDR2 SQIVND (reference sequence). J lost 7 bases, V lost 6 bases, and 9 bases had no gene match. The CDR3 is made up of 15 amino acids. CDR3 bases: TGTGCCAGTAGGACAGGGCTTCGCCCCAATTCACCCCTCCACTTT. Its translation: CASRTGLRPNSPLHF.

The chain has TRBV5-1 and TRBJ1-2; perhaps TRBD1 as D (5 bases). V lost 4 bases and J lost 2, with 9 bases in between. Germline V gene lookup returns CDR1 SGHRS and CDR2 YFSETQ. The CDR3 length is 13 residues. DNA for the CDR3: TGCGCCAGCAGCGAGTCAGGGAACTATGGCTACACCTTC. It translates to CASSESGNYGYTF.